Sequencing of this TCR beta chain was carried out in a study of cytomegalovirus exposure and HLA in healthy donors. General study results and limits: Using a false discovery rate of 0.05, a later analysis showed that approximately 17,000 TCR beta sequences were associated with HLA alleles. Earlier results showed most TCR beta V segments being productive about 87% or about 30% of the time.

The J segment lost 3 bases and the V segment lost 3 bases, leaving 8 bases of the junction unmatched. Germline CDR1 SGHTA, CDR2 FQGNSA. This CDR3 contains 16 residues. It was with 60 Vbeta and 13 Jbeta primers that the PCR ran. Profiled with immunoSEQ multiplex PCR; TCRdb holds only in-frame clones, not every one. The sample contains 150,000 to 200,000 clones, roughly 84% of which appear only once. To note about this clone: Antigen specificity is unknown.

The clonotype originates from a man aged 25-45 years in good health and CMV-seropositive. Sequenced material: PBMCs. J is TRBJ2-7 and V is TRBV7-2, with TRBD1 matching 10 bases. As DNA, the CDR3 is TGTGCCAGCAGCTTCCGGCTAGGGACAGGGGACTACGAGCAGTACTTC. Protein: CASSFRLGTGDYEQYF.